A single sample is the source of the 14 T cell receptor beta chains below, sequenced in a study of monozygotic twins with inflammatory bowel disease. TCRdb re-called the 5' RACE reads and shows each CDR3 protein once, DNA omitted. The table for this sample gives 400,000 or so distinct CDR3 sequences. The sequencing sample was made of blood. The receptors were sampled from a human donor with ulcerative colitis or Crohn's disease, or a healthy co-twin of an affected twin (not recorded which).

The V call is TRBV3-1, the J call TRBJ2-5; TCRdb picks TRBD2, but there is no DNA to check that call. Germline CDR1 reads LGHDT; CDR2 reads YNNKEL (reference sequence). CDR3 size: 16 residues. This CDR3 is CASSQGLGLAQETQYF.

This chain uses TRBV7-2 with TRBJ1-1; the D call of TRBD1 rests on TCRdb alone, since no DNA is present to check it. The CDR3 runs 14 residues. The germline V gene encodes CDR1 SGHTA and CDR2 FQGNSA. The CDR3 sequence is CASSQKGLNTEAFF.

The rearrangement joins TRBV5-1 to TRBJ2-1; without DNA, the TCRdb call of TRBD1 cannot be checked. Germline V gives CDR1 SGHRS, CDR2 YFSETQ. The length of the CDR3 is 15 residues. The CDR3 spells CASSKGGRGYNEQFF.

The rearrangement links TRBV6-2 or TRBV6-3 to TRBJ1-1; the D call of TRBD1 rests on TCRdb alone, since no DNA is present to check it. Per the germline V gene, CDR1 is MNHEY and CDR2 is SVGEGT. The CDR3 covers 14 residues. This CDR3 reads CASSHTGGTTEAFF.

This chain links TRBV12-3 or TRBV12-4 with TRBJ2-2. The CDR3 consists of 15 residues. The CDR3 is CASSLAPTNTGELFF.

This chain connects TRBV6-6 to TRBJ2-5; TCRdb returns TRBD1, unconfirmable since there is no DNA. The CDR3 loop spans 13 amino acids. Germline loops: CDR1 MNHNY, CDR2 SVGAGI (reference sequence). The CDR3 region is CATEGHQQETQYF.

This chain links TRBV6-5 with TRBJ1-1. The CDR3 sequence is 12 residues long. Germline CDR1 is MNHEY and CDR2 is SVGAGI. The CDR3 spells CASNSGSGEAFF.

The V call is TRBV20-1, the J call TRBJ1-4; the TRBD1 assignment by TCRdb is unverifiable without DNA. The CDR3 totals 15 residues. Per germline, CDR1 DFQATT and CDR2 SNEGSKA (reference sequence). This CDR3 is CSAREEGRGAEKLFF.

The genes are TRBV30 and TRBJ1-2; TCRdb's D call of TRBD1 is untestable without DNA. The germline CDR1 and CDR2 sequences are GTSNPN and SVGIG (reference sequence). The CDR3 runs 13 residues. CDR3 region: CAWSGTGGYGYTF.

This chain joins TRBV30 and TRBJ1-5; TCRdb's assignment of TRBD1 cannot be checked, as there is no DNA. Germline CDR1 reads GTSNPN; CDR2 reads SVGIG (reference sequence). The CDR3 has 15 residues. CDR3 amino acids: CAWSRAGTASQPQHF.

The chain has TRBV6-1 and TRBJ1-2. CDR3 length equals 13 residues. Germline V gives CDR1 MNHNS, CDR2 SASEGT. The CDR3 protein is CASSDEGWLGYTF.

This chain joins TRBV20-1 and TRBJ2-5. This CDR3 comprises 13 residues. Germline CDR1 and CDR2: DFQATT and SNEGSKA (reference sequence). CDR3: CSARERIQETQYF.

The chain is built from TRBV20-1 and TRBJ2-1; the TCRdb call, TRBD1, lacks DNA for checking. This CDR3 region has 13 residues. Germline values: CDR1 DFQATT, CDR2 SNEGSKA (reference sequence). The CDR3: CSATRPPRNEQFF.

The chain combines TRBV7-2 with TRBJ1-4; the D gene TCRdb calls, TRBD1, cannot be checked with no DNA. CDR3 length: 15 residues. Germline V gene lookup returns CDR1 SGHTA and CDR2 FQGNSA. The chain's CDR3 is CASSLDDRGGEKLFF.